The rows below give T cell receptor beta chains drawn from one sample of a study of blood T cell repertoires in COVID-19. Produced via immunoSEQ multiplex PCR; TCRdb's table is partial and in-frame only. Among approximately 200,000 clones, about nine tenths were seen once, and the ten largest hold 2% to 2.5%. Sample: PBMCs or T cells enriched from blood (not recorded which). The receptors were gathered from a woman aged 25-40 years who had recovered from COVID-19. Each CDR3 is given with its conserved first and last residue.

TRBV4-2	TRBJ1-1	CASSHPGGAEDTEAFF
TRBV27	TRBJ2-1	CASRPRTGDGDNEQFF
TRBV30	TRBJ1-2	CAWDFTTGGNYGYTF
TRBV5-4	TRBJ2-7	CASSFGGIRSYEQYF
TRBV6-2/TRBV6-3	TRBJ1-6	CASSRRTGIRDSPLHF
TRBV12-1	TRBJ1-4	CASSLPGQGLYEKLFF
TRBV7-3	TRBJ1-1	CASSPGGSNTEAFF
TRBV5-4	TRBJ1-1	CASSLGQKDTEAFF
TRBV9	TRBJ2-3	CASSGSDRSTDTQYF
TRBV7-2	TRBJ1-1	CASSSAGFTEAFF
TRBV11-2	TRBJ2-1	CASSRALAQFF
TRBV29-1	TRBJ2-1	CSAWDRSLYNEQFF
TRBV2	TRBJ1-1	CASRRQGWNTEAFF
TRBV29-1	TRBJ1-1	CSVRDRGRSTEAFF
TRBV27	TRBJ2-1	CASSWWPNNNEQFF
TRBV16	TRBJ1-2	CASSLRTGDYGYTF
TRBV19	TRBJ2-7	CASSIPGLAGGEQYF
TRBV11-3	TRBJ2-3	CASSLVASSTDTQYF
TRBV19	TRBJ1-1	CASSMAQVGTEAFF
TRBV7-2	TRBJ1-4	CASSQAGGGEKLFF
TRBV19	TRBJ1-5	CASSRTGGNQPQHF
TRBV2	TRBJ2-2	CASIVAGELFF
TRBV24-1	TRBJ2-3	CATQSTGTGLLDTQYF
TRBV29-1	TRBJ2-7	CSVGRQGPTYEQYF
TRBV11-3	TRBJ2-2	CASRGAYGTANTGELFF
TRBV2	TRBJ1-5	CASTGQSNQPQHF
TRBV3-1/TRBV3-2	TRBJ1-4	CASSQDRVGTNEKLFF
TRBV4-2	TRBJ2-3	CASSQEGGGAKSTQYF
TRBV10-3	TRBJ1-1	CAISEAPGTEAFF
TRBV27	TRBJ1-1	CASRTGVVGSEAFF
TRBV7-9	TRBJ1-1	CASSLVTETEAFF
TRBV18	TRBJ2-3	CASSGGAGRDTQYF
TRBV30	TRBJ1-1	CAWTLSGFTEAFF
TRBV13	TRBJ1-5	CASSLGTGGNQPQHF
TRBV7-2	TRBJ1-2	CASSLEPGQGFGYTF
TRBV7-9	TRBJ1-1	CASSLQGAVTEAFF
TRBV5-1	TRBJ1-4	CASSAGTGDGILEKLFF
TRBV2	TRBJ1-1	CASSEKAGAAFF
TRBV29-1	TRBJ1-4	CSVEMGAGEKLFF
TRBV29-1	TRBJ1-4	CSVRSSGNEKLFF
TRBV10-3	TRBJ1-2	CAIRTDRNYGYTF
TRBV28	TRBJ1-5	CASRPPGQGSNQPQHF
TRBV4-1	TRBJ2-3	CASSQVGLAKDTQYF
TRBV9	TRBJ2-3	CASSVGAVGAGATDTQYF
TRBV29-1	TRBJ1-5	CSVGQGEGSQPQHF
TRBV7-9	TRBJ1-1	CASSPTGVLEAFF
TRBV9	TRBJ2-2	CASSGTGGYTGELFF
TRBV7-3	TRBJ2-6	CASSFPGQGSGANVLTF
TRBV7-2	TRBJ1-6	CASSLAAAVNSPLHF
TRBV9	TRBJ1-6	CASSPGGAGSPLHF
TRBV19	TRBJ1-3	CASSILSPGSGNTIYF
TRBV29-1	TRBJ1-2	CSVVRHLNYGYTF
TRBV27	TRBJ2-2	CASKSGQGRTGELFF
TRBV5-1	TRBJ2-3	CASSFSGSRTDTQYF
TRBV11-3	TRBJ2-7	CASSFSGRAYEQYF